This T cell receptor (beta chain) is drawn from a study of blood T cells in healthy people across ages. General study results and limits: Among long-lived donors, naive CD4+ cells were more numerous and diversity higher than in aged donors.

Trimming removed 1 base from V and 9 bases from J; junction bases left unmatched: 6. The CDR3 covers 16 residues. Germline V gives CDR1 SGHTA, CDR2 FQGNSA. Primed by a sample-barcoded 5' primer and a J-beta primer mix, a second PCR proceeded for 7 to 11 cycles. MiXCR, run by TCRdb on the 5' RACE reads, gives a single entry per CDR3 protein. The sample has roughly 1,100,000 distinct CDR3 sequences, approximately 25% seen once; the top ten hold around 0.7%. This clonotype was detected a few times. Antigen unknown. These data were likewise used in another study, on T cells of mothers and their children.

The sequence derives from a girl between 2 and 10 years old in good health. This chain uses TRBV7-2 with TRBJ2-1; TRBD2 aligns across 13 bases. Sequenced sample: blood. CDR3 region: CASSLDGTSGVVEQFF. The CDR3 nucleotides read TGTGCCAGCAGCTTAGATGGGACTAGCGGGGTGGTTGAGCAGTTCTTC.